This TCR beta chain stems from a study of control samples from healthy donors and cancer patients. Sequenced by immunoSEQ multiplex PCR; TCRdb stores in-frame clones only, minus some. This sample yields more than 95,000 clones, of which roughly 92% are seen a single time; roughly 2.5% belongs to the top ten. V was pared by 4 bases and J by 2 bases, with 9 bases between. The CDR3 runs 14 residues. Germline assignment: CDR1 LNHDA and CDR2 SQIVND (reference sequence). The rearrangement links TRBV19 to TRBJ1-5; no clear D gene. The receptor's source is a man aged 25-45 years in good health. Sequences were obtained from blood. CDR3 bases: TGTGCCAGTAGTAAGAGGGAGGGCAATCAGCCCCAGCATTTT. It yields the protein CASSKREGNQPQHF.